The clone carrying this T cell receptor (beta chain) showed up just a few times. V shed 3 bases and J shed 4 bases, with 8 bases lying between them. The CDR3 has 14 residues. The V gene's germline CDR1 is KGHDR and CDR2 SFDVKD. Time point specified: patch test 1, 2 weeks after DPC sensitization. Documented treatment: therapeutic diphenylcyclopropenone sensitization with weekly scalp DPC. Using its own MiXCR run on the RACE reads, TCRdb lists one record per CDR3 protein. Of 180,000 or so distinct CDR3 sequences listed, about a fifth are singletons. These data are taken from a study of human T cells and chemical hapten exposure.

This sequence joins TRBV24-1 and TRBJ2-2; no clear D gene. This receptor was obtained from a woman between 50 and 59 years old with alopecia areata. Some clones in this sample may be carry-over from other donors' samples. The specimen comprised whole blood, sampled in connection with sensitization to the hapten diphenylcyclopropenone (DPC). The CDR3 sequence: CATSDIESTGELFF. The CDR3, as DNA: TGTGCCACCAGTGATATTGAGTCCACCGGGGAGCTGTTTTTT.